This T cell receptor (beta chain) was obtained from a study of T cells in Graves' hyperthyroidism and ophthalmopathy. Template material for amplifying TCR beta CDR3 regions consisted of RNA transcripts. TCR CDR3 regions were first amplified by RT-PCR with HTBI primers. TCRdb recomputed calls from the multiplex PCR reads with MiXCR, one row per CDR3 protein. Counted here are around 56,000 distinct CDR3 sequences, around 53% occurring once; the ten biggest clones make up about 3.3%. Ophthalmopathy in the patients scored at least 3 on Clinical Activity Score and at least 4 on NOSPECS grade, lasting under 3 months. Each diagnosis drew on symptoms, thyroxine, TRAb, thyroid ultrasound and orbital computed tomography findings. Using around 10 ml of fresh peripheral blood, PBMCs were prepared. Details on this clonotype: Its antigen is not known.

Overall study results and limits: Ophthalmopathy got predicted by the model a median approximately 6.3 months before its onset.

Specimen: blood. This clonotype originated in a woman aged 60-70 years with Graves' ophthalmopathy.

The CDR3 sequence: CASSEDRSYNSPLHF. The CDR3 bases are TGTGCCAGCAGTGAAGACAGGAGTTATAATTCACCCCTCCACTTT. The gene calls are TRBV2 and TRBJ1-6; maybe TRBD1 (5 bases). The V gene's germline CDR1 is SNHLY and CDR2 FYNNEI. V shed 1 base and J shed 4 bases, with 8 bases lying between them. This CDR3 region has 15 residues.